This TCR beta chain emerged from a study of T cells in Graves' hyperthyroidism and ophthalmopathy. Study-level background: Before treatment of any kind, peripheral blood was taken at initial diagnosis. General observations from the study: Among clonotypes expanded in thyroid above 0.001, most were also found in blood.

The CDR3 contains 15 residues. Trimming pared 6 bases from V and 0 bases from J, leaving 14 bases between. Per the germline V gene, CDR1 is MDHEN and CDR2 is SYDVKM. In the case of this clonotype: Its matching antigen is unknown.

Diagnostic assessment was based on clinical symptoms, serum thyroxine and TRAb, thyroid ultrasound and orbital computed tomography. Template material for amplifying TCR beta CDR3 regions consisted of RNA transcripts. First-round RT-PCR targeting the TCR CDR3 was performed with the HTBI primer set. TCRdb re-derived calls from the multiplex PCR reads in MiXCR, one entry per CDR3 protein. The data contain about 620,000 distinct CDR3 sequences, around 15% of them singletons. Sequencing was carried out using blood. The rearrangement joins TRBV28 to TRBJ2-5, with D hard to call. This TCR derives from a woman in her twenties or thirties with Graves' hyperthyroidism. CDR3 nucleotides: TGTGCCAGCAGCTCGGGCCGGCAATACCAAGAGACCCAGTACTTC. It translates to CASSSGRQYQETQYF.